The 27 T cell receptor beta chains below were found in one sample sequenced in a study of T cell changes during pregnancy in multiple sclerosis. Using immunoSEQ multiplex PCR, the repertoire was profiled, and TCRdb retains in-frame clones only, with some absent. The sample has around 43,000 clones, roughly nine tenths seen once. Sequenced material: CD4+ T cells from peripheral blood mononuclear cells, taken in the first trimester of pregnancy. The receptors originated from a female donor with multiple sclerosis, enrolled in a pregnancy study.

The rearrangement links TRBV2 to TRBJ1-5; no definite D call. Trimming removed 2 bases at V and 1 base at J, with 3 bases between. Germline-derived CDR1 and CDR2 are SNHLY and FYNNEI. The CDR3 loop spans 13 amino acids. CDR3 bases: TGTGCCAGCAGTGAACGGAGCAATCAGCCCCAGCATTTT. Translation: CASSERSNQPQHF.

V usage is TRBV2 and J usage is TRBJ1-2; D uncertain. The CDR3 consists of 14 residues. Germline V gene sequence: CDR1 SNHLY, CDR2 FYNNEI. Trimming pared 1 base from V and 8 bases from J, leaving 14 bases between. The CDR3 DNA is TGTGCCAGCAGTGAAGAGGAGGGATCGGGCGGCTACACCTTC. Translation gives CASSEEEGSGGYTF.

This clone has only a few counts. V usage is TRBV30 and J usage is TRBJ1-2, with unresolved D. V was clipped by 1 base and J by 4 bases, with 10 bases between them. The CDR3 is 13 residues long. In germline, CDR1 is GTSNPN, CDR2 SVGIG (reference sequence). DNA for the CDR3: TGTGCCTGGAGTGCCGGGAGTCCCTATGGCTACACCTTC. Protein: CAWSAGSPYGYTF.

This chain uses TRBV7-9 with TRBJ1-1; the D is unclear. Trimming removed 6 bases at V and 4 bases at J, with 6 bases between. This CDR3 spans 11 amino acids. CDR1 and CDR2 from the germline V gene are SEHNR and FQNEAQ (reference sequence). The CDR3 nucleotides are TGTGCCAGCAGGGAGAGCACTGAAGCTTTCTTT. Amino acid sequence: CASRESTEAFF.

The chain employs TRBV6-5 and TRBJ1-2; D unresolved. Trimming removed 6 bases at V and 2 bases at J, with 7 bases between. Germline CDR1 MNHEY, CDR2 SVGAGI. CDR3 size: 12 residues. CDR3 sequence (DNA): TGTGCCAGCAGAACGGGAAACTATGGCTACACCTTC. Encoded protein: CASRTGNYGYTF.

The rearrangement links TRBV29-1 to TRBJ1-2, with a tentative D call TRBD1 (6 bases). Germline loops: CDR1 SQVTM, CDR2 ANQGSEA. This CDR3 has 13 residues. V was shortened by 6 bases and J by 3 bases, with 14 bases between the two germline ends. This chain's CDR3 is CSVGTSLDYGYTF. The CDR3 bases are TGCAGCGTCGGGACAAGTCTAGACTATGGCTACACCTTC.

The J gene is TRBJ1-1, the V gene TRBV7-3; 7 positions match TRBD1. CDR3 size: 13 residues. In germline, CDR1 is SGHTA, CDR2 FQGTGA. J gave up 3 bases and V 2 bases, and 0 bases lay outside the gene matches. CDR3 coding DNA: TGTGCCAGCAGCTTACAGGGGGACACTGAAGCTTTCTTT. Protein sequence: CASSLQGDTEAFF.

V gene TRBV14 combines with J gene TRBJ1-4, with 9 positions matching TRBD1. CDR1 and CDR2 from the germline V gene are SGHDN and FVKESK. V gave up 0 bases and J gave up 8 bases; unmatched junction bases: 10. The CDR3 runs to 17 residues. The CDR3 is CASSQDLRSTGGEKLFF. Written as DNA, the CDR3 is TGTGCCAGCAGCCAAGATCTGCGGAGTACAGGGGGCGAAAAACTGTTTTTT. The variable domain in full, with the rest retrieved from reference TRBV14 and TRBJ1-4, is EAGVTQFPSHSVIEKGQTVTLRCDPISGHDNLYWYRRVMGKEIKFLLHFVKESKQDESGMPNNRFLAERTGGTYSTLKVQPAELEDSGVYFCASSQDLRSTGGEKLFFGSGTQLSVL.

J is TRBJ2-3 and V is TRBV29-1, with TRBD1 matching over 8 bases. The CDR3 contains 14 residues. CDR1 and CDR2 from the germline V gene are SQVTM and ANQGSEA. Unmatched junction bases numbered 10, after V lost 6 bases and J lost 5 bases. The CDR3: CSVQGGREVDTQYF. DNA for the CDR3: TGCAGCGTACAGGGGGGCAGGGAGGTAGATACGCAGTATTTT.

The chain employs TRBV28 and TRBJ1-3; no clear D gene. The V end lost 3 bases, the J end lost 3 bases, and 12 bases lay between the germline ends. The CDR3 has 15 amino acids. The V gene's germline CDR1 is MDHEN and CDR2 SYDVKM. The CDR3 region is CASSFYISIGNTIYF. CDR3 DNA sequence: TGTGCCAGCAGTTTTTACATCTCAATTGGAAACACCATATATTTT.

The V and J genes are TRBV28 and TRBJ1-2, with no clear D. Trimming left V 4 bases short and J 4 bases short, with 10 bases between. Germline CDR1 MDHEN, CDR2 SYDVKM. This CDR3 has 13 amino acids. The CDR3 region is CASSSPGPYGYTF. Written as DNA, the CDR3 is TGTGCCAGCAGTTCCCCAGGTCCCTATGGCTACACCTTC.

The V call is TRBV7-9, the J call TRBJ1-4; 11 nucleotides match TRBD1. After removal of 2 bases from V and 2 bases from J, the junction contained 7 bases not matched to a gene. This CDR3 comprises 18 residues. The germline V gene has CDR1 SEHNR and CDR2 FQNEAQ (reference sequence). The CDR3 DNA reads TGTGCCAGCAGCTTACGGACAGGGGGCGCCGGGACTAATGAAAAACTGTTTTTT. Its protein is CASSLRTGGAGTNEKLFF.

The rearrangement uses TRBV4-2 and TRBJ2-5, with TRBD1 identical over 9 bases. With the DNA end fitting TRBJ2-7 better, the J assignment may be wrong. CDR1 and CDR2 (germline): LGHNA, YNFKEQ. The CDR3 totals 15 residues. CDR3 sequence (DNA): TGTGCCAGCAGCCAAGAAAAGGACAGGGGCTACGAGCAGTACTTC. This codes for CASSQEKDRGYEQYF.

The rearrangement links TRBV9 to TRBJ2-7; 16 nucleotides agree with TRBD2. J was trimmed by 2 bases and V by 4 bases; bases with no gene match: 9. Looked up from germline, CDR1 is SGDLS and CDR2 is YYNGEE. This CDR3 has 18 residues. CDR3 coding DNA: TGTGCCAGCAGCACCGGGACTAGCGGGAGGGTCCGAGCCTACGAGCAGTACTTC. It codes for CASSTGTSGRVRAYEQYF.

The chain links TRBV11-3 to TRBJ1-3, with unresolved D. The CDR3 is made up of 13 amino acids. Deletions cut 4 bases from V and 1 base from J, with 5 bases between. Germline assignment: CDR1 SGHNT and CDR2 YENEEA. CDR3 in amino acids: CASSSGSGNTIYF. The CDR3 region has the DNA TGTGCCAGCAGCTCGGGGTCTGGAAACACCATATATTTT.

The chain employs TRBV21-1 and TRBJ1-2; TRBD1, as called in the table, went unchecked against the DNA. TRBV21-1 is designated a pseudogene. The CDR3 has 12 residues. Written as DNA, the CDR3 is TGTGCCAGCAGCCGACAGGGGTATGGCTACACCTTC. This gives the protein CASSRQGYGYTF.

The V and J genes are TRBV30 and TRBJ1-5, with D possibly matching TRBD1 (5 bases). This CDR3 comprises 13 residues. CDR1 and CDR2 from the germline V gene are GTSNPN and SVGIG (reference sequence). Trimming pared 1 base from V and 9 bases from J, leaving 13 bases between. CDR3 sequence (DNA): TGTGCCTGGAGTGGGCAGGGCCAGCGGCCCCAGCATTTT. It is translated as CAWSGQGQRPQHF.

This rearrangement joins TRBV21-1 to TRBJ2-2; the table calls TRBD1, which could not be checked here. TRBV21-1 is a pseudogene locus. The CDR3 runs 15 residues. The CDR3 DNA reads as TGTGCCAGCAGCAAAGTAAAGGGGGAAACCGGGGAGCTGTTTTTT. Protein: CASSKVKGETGELFF.

This chain links TRBV18 with TRBJ2-3; 7 bases fit TRBD2. The germline V gene has CDR1 KGHSH and CDR2 LQKENI. The length of the CDR3 is 16 residues. The V gene end was trimmed by 3 bases and the J gene end by 2 bases; junction bases not matched to a gene: 8. CDR3 nucleotide sequence: TGTGCCAGCTCACCTGGGGTAGCGGGCCACACAGATACGCAGTATTTT. It encodes CASSPGVAGHTDTQYF. The full variable domain, with the rest looked up from reference TRBV18 and TRBJ2-3, is NAGVMQNPRHLVRRRGQEARLRCSPMKGHSHVYWYRQLPEEGLKFMVYLQKENIIDESGMPKERFSAEFPKEGPSILRIQQVVRGDSAAYFCASSPGVAGHTDTQYFGPGTRLTVL.

V and J are TRBV28 and TRBJ2-3; 8 nucleotides align to TRBD2. The CDR3 spans 16 residues. Germline values: CDR1 MDHEN, CDR2 SYDVKM. V trimming: 6 bases; J trimming: 3 bases; junction bases outside the gene matches: 11. The CDR3 DNA sequence: TGTGCCAGCAGCCACATGGGGAGCGGGAGTACAGATACGCAGTATTTT. It codes for CASSHMGSGSTDTQYF.

The rearrangement joins TRBV5-1 to TRBJ1-2; D is possibly TRBD1 (5 bases). This CDR3 is built from 14 residues. CDR1 is SGHRS and CDR2 is YFSETQ in the germline V gene. With 5 bases removed from V and 0 bases from J, the gap between germline ends came to 11 bases. The CDR3 DNA follows: TGCGCCAGCAGAGCCGACAGATCTAACTATGGCTACACCTTC. It translates to CASRADRSNYGYTF.

This rearrangement joins TRBV6-5 to TRBJ2-7; 7 nucleotides line up with TRBD1. With V trimmed by 2 bases and J by 2 bases, 6 bases remained unmatched. CDR3 length: 15 amino acids. Germline loops: CDR1 MNHEY, CDR2 SVGAGI. In DNA, the CDR3 is TGTGCCAGCAGTTACCTCCGGGACAGTACCTACGAGCAGTACTTC. Amino acid sequence: CASSYLRDSTYEQYF.

This chain connects TRBV30 to TRBJ1-4; TRBD1 matches at 8 bases. The CDR3 extends over 14 amino acids. CDR1 is GTSNPN, CDR2 SVGIG, per germline (reference sequence). V lost 1 base to trimming and J lost 8 bases; unmatched junction nucleotides: 6. The CDR3 region is CAWSDGQGREKLFF. CDR3 sequence (DNA): TGTGCCTGGAGTGATGGACAGGGACGGGAAAAACTGTTTTTT.

The chain is built from TRBV18 and TRBJ1-1, with 9 bases aligning to TRBD1. The CDR3 length is 14 residues. The germline V gene encodes CDR1 KGHSH and CDR2 LQKENI. The junction had 2 bases not matched to a gene; V was cut back by 3 bases and J by 3 bases. The CDR3 DNA reads as TGTGCCAGCTCACCCCGGGACAGGGACACTGAAGCTTTCTTT. Translated: CASSPRDRDTEAFF.

The chain joins TRBV5-6 to TRBJ2-7; 15 bases match TRBD2. The CDR3 has 19 residues. CDR1 and CDR2 (germline): SGHDT, YYEEEE. Trimming at V came to 2 bases and at J to 5 bases, leaving 14 bases not matched to a gene. As DNA, the CDR3 is TGTGCCAGCAGCTTCTACCGGACTAGCGGGAGGGCCTTCAAGAACGAGCAGTACTTC. This gives the protein CASSFYRTSGRAFKNEQYF. The entire variable domain, with the rest obtained from reference TRBV5-6 and TRBJ2-7, is as follows: DAGVTQSPTHLIKTRGQQVTLRCSPKSGHDTVSWYQQALGQGPQFIFQYYEEEERQRGNFPDRFSGHQFPNYSSELNVNALLLGDSALYLCASSFYRTSGRAFKNEQYFGPGTRLTVT.

This clone has just one count. The chain uses TRBV4-2 and TRBJ2-1; a possible D gene is TRBD2 (6 bases). Germline V lookup: CDR1 LGHNA, CDR2 YNFKEQ. The germline V and J ends were trimmed by 5 bases and 4 bases, with 18 bases remaining between them. This CDR3 has 16 residues. The CDR3 region is CASSLVGGTGYNEQFF. The CDR3 DNA follows: TGTGCCAGCAGCTTAGTGGGCGGGACCGGGTACAATGAGCAGTTCTTC.

The rearrangement links TRBV7-8 to TRBJ1-3, with D possibly being TRBD1 (6 bases). V lost 5 bases, J lost 2 bases, and 16 bases lay in between. CDR3 length: 16 amino acids. CDR1 is SGHVS, CDR2 FQNEAQ, per germline. CDR3 sequence (DNA): TGTGCCAGCAGCCTACGGACAGACCCTACTGGAAACACCATATATTTT. Its protein is CASSLRTDPTGNTIYF. The entire variable domain, with the rest obtained from reference TRBV7-8 and TRBJ1-3, is as follows: GAGVSQSPRYKVAKRGQDVALRCDPISGHVSLFWYQQALGQGPEFLTYFQNEAQLDKSGLPSDRFFAERPEGSVSTLKIQRTQQEDSAVYLCASSLRTDPTGNTIYFGEGSWLTVV.